This T cell receptor (beta chain) was sequenced in a study of T-cell reconstitution after alpha-beta-depleted transplantation in children. Deletions cut 0 bases from V and 5 bases from J, with 14 bases between. Germline V CDR1 and CDR2: MNHEY, SVGEGT. The CDR3 spans 16 residues. Researchers prepared the TCRbeta library using unique molecular identifiers, the study reports. Via MiXCR, TCRdb re-called the PCR reads, giving one row per CDR3 protein. In the table there are around 530,000 distinct CDR3 sequences, approximately 32% of which are singletons. The origin of this receptor is a human donor who donated a stem cell graft to a child with aplastic anemia. V usage is TRBV6-2 or TRBV6-3 and J usage is TRBJ1-5, with a weak D call TRBD1 (5 bases). The source was PBMCs from the stem cell graft donor, collected from the stem cell graft. CDR3 coding DNA: TGTGCCAGCAGTTACTCGGGACGCCCGAGGGATCAGCCCCAGCATTTT. Translating it yields CASSYSGRPRDQPQHF.